This T cell receptor (beta chain) was sequenced during a study of cytomegalovirus exposure and HLA in healthy donors. General study points: Earlier results showed most TCR beta V segments being productive about 87% or about 30% of the time. In most subjects, TCR beta sequences reportedly gave accurate predictions of HLA-A and HLA-B alleles. Cytomegalovirus status was reportedly diagnosed by the classifier with high sensitivity and specificity. CMV serostatus alone was available as immune exposure information.

PCR used 60 Vbeta primers and 13 Jbeta primers. Sequenced by immunoSEQ multiplex PCR; TCRdb stores in-frame clones only, minus some. Altogether 130,000 to 150,000 clones are present, approximately 79% being singletons, with the ten largest covering around 4.1%. V trimming: 7 bases; J trimming: 1 base; junction bases outside the gene matches: 4. Germline V gene data show CDR1 as MNHEY and CDR2 as SMNVEV (reference sequence). This CDR3 spans 15 amino acids. This clone occurred once. What it binds is unknown. The chain combines TRBV27 with TRBJ2-1, with TRBD2 matching over 10 bases. Sequencing input: PBMCs. The sequence was obtained from a young man in good health and CMV-seropositive. The CDR3 nucleotides are TGTGCCAGCAAGGAGCGGGAGGGTTCCTACAATGAGCAGTTCTTC. Translation: CASKEREGSYNEQFF.